The 30 T cell receptor beta chains in this list originate from one sample, sequenced in a study of cytomegalovirus exposure and HLA in healthy donors. Data came from immunoSEQ multiplex PCR; TCRdb stores just in-frame clones and leaves some out. The sample carries over 100,000 clones, about 95% recorded once. The source material was PBMCs. These TCRs come from a woman under 30 in good health and CMV-seronegative.

V is TRBV4-1 and J is TRBJ1-1, with D tentatively TRBD1 (6 bases). CDR3 length: 14 residues. Germline V gene lookup returns CDR1 MGHRA and CDR2 YSYEKL. Between the trimmed V and J ends, which lost 4 bases and 11 bases, there was a span of 20 bases. CDR3 loop: CASSPPQGPLGAFF. For the CDR3, the DNA is TGCGCCAGCAGCCCGCCACAGGGTCCCCTCGGGGCTTTCTTT.

The rearrangement links TRBV30 to TRBJ2-2; D may be TRBD1 (5 bases). V was shortened by 3 bases and J by 1 base, with 9 bases between the two germline ends. Germline CDR1 GTSNPN, CDR2 SVGIG (reference sequence). The CDR3 covers 14 residues. CDR3 nucleotides: TGTGCCTGGAGACCTACAGGGAACACCGGGGAGCTGTTTTTT. Protein sequence: CAWRPTGNTGELFF. The full variable domain, with the rest looked up from reference TRBV30 and TRBJ2-2, is SQTIHQWPATLVQPVGSPLSLECTVEGTSNPNLYWYRQAAGRGLQLLFYSVGIGQISSEVPQNLSASRPQDRQFILSSKKLLLSDSGFYLCAWRPTGNTGELFFGEGSRLTVL.

The chain carries TRBV14 and TRBJ2-1; D perhaps matches TRBD2 (5 bases). The CDR3 length is 14 residues. CDR1 SGHDN and CDR2 FVKESK come from the germline V gene. Trimming took 8 bases from V and 4 from J, leaving 15 bases between them. Written as DNA, the CDR3 is TGTGCCAGCCAAGGAGGCCCGGAATACAATGAGCAGTTCTTC. This codes for CASQGGPEYNEQFF. Drawing the rest from reference TRBV14 and TRBJ2-1, the complete variable domain is EAGVTQFPSHSVIEKGQTVTLRCDPISGHDNLYWYRRVMGKEIKFLLHFVKESKQDESGMPNNRFLAERTGGTYSTLKVQPAELEDSGVYFCASQGGPEYNEQFFGPGTRLTVL.

The V gene is TRBV12-5, the J gene TRBJ1-5, with TRBD1 matching 8 bases. With 5 bases clipped from V and 4 bases from J, the junction kept 7 bases outside the gene matches. Germline-derived CDR1 and CDR2 are LGHNT and FRNRAP. The CDR3 is 15 amino acids. DNA of the CDR3: TGTGCTAGTGGTATCGGACAGGGCCGAAATCAGCCCCAGCATTTT. It is translated as CASGIGQGRNQPQHF.

This clone came up once. J is TRBJ2-1 and V is TRBV5-4; possibly TRBD1 for D (6 bases). CDR1 and CDR2 (germline): SGHNT, YYREEE (reference sequence). Trimming removed 4 bases at V and 0 bases at J, with 20 bases between. This CDR3 has 18 residues. The CDR3 reads CASSPDSVRDISYNEQFF. The CDR3 DNA reads TGTGCCAGCAGCCCGGATTCGGTCAGGGACATCTCCTACAATGAGCAGTTCTTC.

V and J are TRBV2 and TRBJ2-6, with TRBD1 identical over 8 bases. Germline V CDR1 and CDR2: SNHLY, FYNNEI. This CDR3 comprises 13 residues. After removal of 5 bases from V and 19 bases from J, the junction contained 13 bases not matched to a gene. The CDR3 DNA reads TGTGCCAGCAGTTCCGGCAGGGGGCCCCGGAACACTTTC. This encodes CASSSGRGPRNTF.

This chain connects TRBV7-6 to TRBJ2-3; 8 positions match TRBD2. CDR1 and CDR2 (germline): SGHVS, FNYEAQ. V lost 1 base and J lost 4; bases outside the gene matches: 7. The CDR3 consists of 16 residues. CDR3 sequence (DNA): TGTGCCAGCAGCTTAGGCGGGGGGCCGCCCGCAGATACGCAGTATTTT. The encoded protein is CASSLGGGPPADTQYF. The whole variable domain, remainder taken from reference TRBV7-6 and TRBJ2-3, is GAGVSQSPRYKVTKRGQDVALRCDPISGHVSLYWYRQALGQGPEFLTYFNYEAQQDKSGLPNDRFSAERPEGSISTLTIQRTEQRDSAMYRCASSLGGGPPADTQYFGPGTRLTVL.

CDR3 in amino acids: CASSGHPGSYEQYF. Here the CDR3 DNA reads TGTGCCAGTAGTGGGCACCCCGGATCCTACGAGCAGTACTTC. J is TRBJ2-7 and V is TRBV19; D ambiguous. V was clipped by 5 bases and J by 1 base, with 12 bases between them. The CDR3 runs to 14 residues. In germline, CDR1 is LNHDA, CDR2 SQIVND (reference sequence).

The chain has TRBV9 and TRBJ2-1; D ambiguous. V lost 4 bases and J lost 11, with 13 bases in between. The CDR3 runs to 12 residues. Germline-derived CDR1 and CDR2 are SGDLS and YYNGEE. CDR3 sequence (DNA): TGTGCCAGCAGCCCAAACATTCTCAAGCAGTTCTTC. This codes for CASSPNILKQFF. The full variable domain, with the rest looked up from reference TRBV9 and TRBJ2-1, is DSGVTQTPKHLITATGQRVTLRCSPRSGDLSVYWYQQSLDQGLQFLIQYYNGEERAKGNILERFSAQQFPDLHSELNLSSLELGDSALYFCASSPNILKQFFGPGTRLTVL.

About this clone: An end of the junction does not agree with germline; a read error may underlie this. The chain links TRBV7-7 to TRBJ2-3; weak D call: TRBD2 (5 bases). CDR1 and CDR2 (germline): SSHAT, FNYEAQ (reference sequence). This CDR3 comprises 15 residues. The CDR3 loop reads CASSLSGTSTDTQYF. In DNA form, the CDR3 reads TGTGCTAGCAGCTTAAGCGGAACTAGCACAGATACGCAGTATTTT.

This chain connects TRBV4-3 to TRBJ2-7, with 9 bases matching TRBD1. This CDR3 is 13 amino acids long. V lost 0 bases to trimming and J lost 12 bases; unmatched junction nucleotides: 6. Germline CDR1 LGHNA, CDR2 YSLEER. The CDR3 bases are TGCGCCAGCAGCCAAGATAGGGGACAGGGCCTGTACTTC. Amino acids: CASSQDRGQGLYF.

The chain combines TRBV2 with TRBJ2-7; D gene ambiguous. The germline V gene encodes CDR1 SNHLY and CDR2 FYNNEI. The CDR3 sequence is 12 residues long. Trimming removed 8 bases from V and 1 base from J, with 9 bases in between. The CDR3 DNA reads as TGTGCCAGCTATGGCGGTTCCTACGAGCAGTACTTC. Protein: CASYGGSYEQYF.

CDR3 DNA: TGTGCCAGCAGCCCCGGGGGGGGCGGTCAGCCCCAGCATTTT. It codes for CASSPGGGGQPQHF. The chain couples TRBV7-9 to TRBJ1-5, with D maybe TRBD1 (6 bases). The CDR3 length is 14 residues. Germline V gives CDR1 SEHNR, CDR2 FQNEAQ (reference sequence). V lost 5 bases and J 6 bases, leaving 14 bases between the germline ends.

The chain recombines TRBV7-9 with TRBJ2-1; TRBD1 matches 8 bases. V was pared by 3 bases and J by 5 bases, with 15 bases of the junction left unmatched. This CDR3 is built from 18 residues. Germline values: CDR1 SEHNR, CDR2 FQNEAQ (reference sequence). The CDR3 coding sequence is TGTGCCAGCAGCTTCTACCCGCGACAGGGGAAGCGGGACAATGAGCAGTTCTTC. It translates to CASSFYPRQGKRDNEQFF.

The genes are TRBV5-1 and TRBJ2-2, with 13 bases that match TRBD2. CDR3 length: 17 residues. Trimming took 1 base from V and 3 from J; bases not matched to a gene: 3. Germline CDR1 and CDR2: SGHRS and YFSETQ. The CDR3 DNA follows: TGCGCCAGCAGCTTGACTAGCGGGAGGGCCGACACCGGGGAGCTGTTTTTT. Translating gives CASSLTSGRADTGELFF.

J is TRBJ1-2 and V is TRBV15; no clear D gene. The CDR3 contains 13 residues. V was clipped by 5 bases and J by 3 bases, with 10 bases between them. Germline V lookup: CDR1 LNHNV, CDR2 YYDKDF (reference sequence). DNA of the CDR3: TGTGCCACCAGCCCCGACTTAGACTATGGCTACACCTTC. It encodes CATSPDLDYGYTF. Full variable domain (missing parts from reference TRBV15 and TRBJ1-2): DAMVIQNPRYQVTQFGKPVTLSCSQTLNHNVMYWYQQKSSQAPKLLFHYYDKDFNNEADTPDNFQSRRPNTSFCFLDIRSPGLGDTAMYLCATSPDLDYGYTFGSGTRLTVV.

The genes are TRBV7-8 and TRBJ2-3, with TRBD2 matching over 9 bases. This CDR3 contains 15 residues. With V trimmed by 5 bases and J by 0 bases, 3 bases remained unmatched. The germline V gene has CDR1 SGHVS and CDR2 FQNEAQ. The CDR3 protein is CASSRSGGSTDTQYF. The CDR3 DNA follows: TGTGCCAGCAGCCGTAGCGGGGGAAGCACAGATACGCAGTATTTT.

The chain links TRBV11-1 to TRBJ2-1; no clear D. The CDR3 sequence is 13 residues long. With 6 bases removed from V and 5 bases from J, the gap between germline ends came to 11 bases. CDR1 is SGHAT, CDR2 FQDESV, per germline (reference sequence). CDR3 nucleotides: TGTGCCAGCAGGTTTCAAAGAGACAATGAGCAGTTCTTC. Its protein product is CASRFQRDNEQFF. The variable domain in full, with the rest retrieved from reference TRBV11-1 and TRBJ2-1, is EAEVAQSPRYKITEKSQAVAFWCDPISGHATLYWYRQILGQGPELLVQFQDESVVDDSQLPKDRFSAERLKGVDSTLKIQPAELGDSAMYLCASRFQRDNEQFFGPGTRLTVL.

This rearrangement joins TRBV7-9 to TRBJ1-2; the D is unclear. From germline, CDR1 is SEHNR and CDR2 FQNEAQ (reference sequence). V lost 8 bases and J lost 2, with 18 bases in between. The CDR3 length is 15 residues. CDR3 residues: CASAGGRGLNYGYTF. CDR3 coding DNA: TGTGCCAGCGCCGGAGGCAGAGGGTTGAACTATGGCTACACCTTC. The full variable domain, with the rest looked up from reference TRBV7-9 and TRBJ1-2, is DTGVSQNPRHKITKRGQNVTFRCDPISEHNRLYWYRQTLGQGPEFLTYFQNEAQLEKSRLLSDRFSAERPKGSFSTLEIQRTEQGDSAMYLCASAGGRGLNYGYTFGSGTRLTVV.

The V and J genes are TRBV28 and TRBJ1-1, with 8 bases identical to TRBD1. CDR3 length: 14 amino acids. The junction had 8 bases not matched to a gene; V was cut back by 7 bases and J by 4 bases. The germline V gene encodes CDR1 MDHEN and CDR2 SYDVKM. CDR3 sequence (DNA): TGTGCCAGCATCCACAGGGGGGTGGGCACTGAAGCTTTCTTT. Residues: CASIHRGVGTEAFF.

The V call is TRBV6-6, the J call TRBJ2-2; 8 bases match TRBD2. CDR1 MNHNY and CDR2 SVGAGI come from the germline V gene (reference sequence). Losses at the gene ends were 7 bases for V and 6 bases for J; bases not matched to a gene: 10. The CDR3 extends over 15 amino acids. This CDR3 is CASNSLAASAGELFF. In DNA form, the CDR3 reads TGTGCCAGCAACTCACTAGCGGCGAGCGCCGGGGAGCTGTTTTTT.

The rearrangement joins TRBV30 to TRBJ2-2; weak D call: TRBD1 (6 bases). CDR1 GTSNPN and CDR2 SVGIG come from the germline V gene (reference sequence). The ends were cut back, 3 bases at V and 4 bases at J, with 15 bases in the middle. CDR3 length: 15 residues. CDR3 amino acids: CAWRSWGPSTGELFF. Written as DNA, the CDR3 is TGTGCCTGGAGAAGTTGGGGGCCGAGCACCGGGGAGCTGTTTTTT.

The chain is built from TRBV12-5 and TRBJ1-1, with D possibly TRBD1 on 5 matching bases. V dropped 4 bases and J dropped 5 bases, with 14 bases sitting between them. Germline-derived CDR1 and CDR2 are LGHNT and FRNRAP. The CDR3 is made up of 14 amino acids. The CDR3 here is CASGSPWGETEAFF. Written as DNA, the CDR3 is TGTGCTAGTGGTTCCCCTTGGGGGGAAACTGAAGCTTTCTTT.

The CDR3 nucleotides are TGTGCCAGCAGCTTGCGATCAGGGACATCCCACGAGCAGTACTTC. Amino acids: CASSLRSGTSHEQYF. The rearrangement joins TRBV5-6 to TRBJ2-7; tentative D call: TRBD1 (6 bases). CDR3 size: 15 residues. Germline CDR1 SGHDT, CDR2 YYEEEE. The V end lost 1 base, the J end lost 5 bases, and 16 bases lay between the germline ends.

A single count supports this clone. The V and J genes are TRBV19 and TRBJ1-1; TRBD1 might be the D (6 bases). Trimming shortened V by 6 bases and J by 0 bases, and 11 bases separated the two germline ends. The CDR3 spans 14 residues. The germline gives CDR1 LNHDA, CDR2 SQIVND (reference sequence). CDR3 nucleotide sequence: TGTGCCAGTAGCGGGGGGCCAGTGAACACTGAAGCTTTCTTT. Protein sequence: CASSGGPVNTEAFF.

The sample holds one count of this clone. The chain carries TRBV15 and TRBJ2-1; 8 positions agree with TRBD1. The CDR3 contains 17 residues. V trimming: 1 base; J trimming: 4 bases; junction bases outside the gene matches: 9. Germline CDR1 and CDR2: LNHNV and YYDKDF (reference sequence). CDR3 region: CATSRAPPGGAYNEQFF. CDR3 bases: TGTGCCACCAGCAGAGCGCCTCCAGGGGGCGCGTACAATGAGCAGTTCTTC. The entire variable domain, with the rest obtained from reference TRBV15 and TRBJ2-1, is as follows: DAMVIQNPRYQVTQFGKPVTLSCSQTLNHNVMYWYQQKSSQAPKLLFHYYDKDFNNEADTPDNFQSRRPNTSFCFLDIRSPGLGDTAMYLCATSRAPPGGAYNEQFFGPGTRLTVL.

This clone was detected only a few times. This rearrangement joins TRBV19 to TRBJ1-3; perhaps TRBD1 as D (6 bases). The CDR3 has 15 residues. Trimming took 5 bases from V and 4 from J, leaving 15 bases between them. Germline CDR1 and CDR2: LNHDA and SQIVND (reference sequence). The CDR3 DNA sequence: TGTGCCAGTAGTCCCTCACCAGGGGTGGGAAACACCATATATTTT. It codes for CASSPSPGVGNTIYF.

The chain has TRBV4-3 and TRBJ2-5; 11 bases line up with TRBD2. CDR3 length: 16 residues. CDR1 LGHNA and CDR2 YSLEER come from the germline V gene. V gave up 1 base and J gave up 5 bases; unmatched junction bases: 6. The CDR3 sequence is CASSQALAGGVETQYF. DNA of the CDR3: TGCGCCAGCAGCCAAGCCTTAGCGGGGGGGGTTGAGACCCAGTACTTC.

The chain uses TRBV2 and TRBJ1-5; D perhaps matches TRBD1 (5 bases). The CDR3 contains 14 residues. Trimming took 3 bases from V and 5 from J, leaving 11 bases between them. Germline loops: CDR1 SNHLY, CDR2 FYNNEI. CDR3 sequence reads: CASSDGGGDQPQHF. The CDR3 region has the DNA TGTGCCAGCAGTGATGGCGGGGGGGATCAGCCCCAGCATTTT.

The rearrangement links TRBV4-2 to TRBJ2-7; 8 bases fit TRBD1. Germline trimming cut 6 bases from V and 1 base from J; bases unmatched to any gene: 8. This CDR3 has 15 residues. Per the germline V gene, CDR1 is LGHNA and CDR2 is YNFKEQ. This chain's CDR3 is CASRRNDRGSYEQYF. As DNA, the CDR3 is TGTGCCAGCAGACGAAACGACAGGGGTTCCTACGAGCAGTACTTC.